Presented here are 15 T cell receptor beta chains from one specimen sequenced in a study of shared T cell receptors in the human thymus. The table came from immunoSEQ multiplex PCR; TCRdb's copy has only in-frame clones and leaves some out. The sample has hundreds of thousands of clones, about 87% seen once. These data were likewise used in another study, on human thymus T cells.

Sequenced sample: thymocytes. The source of these receptors is a boy under two years old with a congenital heart defect.

This rearrangement joins TRBV9 to TRBJ2-1; 7 nucleotides line up with TRBD1. V trimming: 3 bases; J trimming: 8 bases; junction bases outside the gene matches: 8. Per germline, CDR1 SGDLS and CDR2 YYNGEE. The CDR3 has 14 amino acids. CDR3 sequence: CASSAVDRVDEQFF. DNA of the CDR3: TGTGCCAGCAGCGCCGTTGACAGGGTCGATGAGCAGTTCTTC. Based on the CDR3 plus reference TRBV9 and TRBJ2-1, the full variable domain is DSGVTQTPKHLITATGQRVTLRCSPRSGDLSVYWYQQSLDQGLQFLIQYYNGEERAKGNILERFSAQQFPDLHSELNLSSLELGDSALYFCASSAVDRVDEQFFGPGTRLTVL.

V usage is TRBV5-1 and J usage is TRBJ2-3, with 7 bases aligning to TRBD2. V lost 6 bases to trimming and J lost 9 bases; unmatched junction nucleotides: 10. The CDR3 has 13 residues. Germline V gene lookup returns CDR1 SGHRS and CDR2 YFSETQ. The CDR3 region has the DNA TGCGCCAGCATGACCGGGAGGTCCGGGACGCAGTATTTT. Its protein product is CASMTGRSGTQYF.

This chain connects TRBV6-5 to TRBJ2-2; TRBD2 matches 11 bases. V was pared by 3 bases and J by 1 base, with 1 base of the junction left unmatched. Germline CDR1 and CDR2: MNHEY and SVGAGI. This CDR3 contains 16 residues. In nucleotides, the CDR3 is TGTGCCAGCAGTTATACTAGCGGGGGGAACACCGGGGAGCTGTTTTTT. This codes for CASSYTSGGNTGELFF.

V is TRBV15 and J is TRBJ2-1; 7 bases match TRBD1. This CDR3 is 16 amino acids long. The germline V gene has CDR1 LNHNV and CDR2 YYDKDF (reference sequence). The J segment lost 1 base and the V segment lost 1 base, leaving 4 bases of the junction unmatched. The CDR3 DNA sequence: TGTGCCACCAGCAGAGCCCGGGACAGATCCTACAATGAGCAGTTCTTC. Amino acid sequence: CATSRARDRSYNEQFF.

V is TRBV15 and J is TRBJ1-3, with a tentative D call TRBD1 (6 bases). Germline CDR1 LNHNV, CDR2 YYDKDF (reference sequence). Trimming took off 1 base at V and 2 bases at J, with 15 bases between the two ends. This CDR3 spans 17 amino acids. The CDR3 reads CATSRATPGAAGNTIYF. The CDR3 DNA reads TGTGCCACCAGCAGAGCAACCCCAGGGGCGGCTGGAAACACCATATATTTT.

This chain joins TRBV28 and TRBJ1-5, with TRBD1 identical over 12 bases. The CDR3 spans 19 residues. The trim removed 2 bases at V and 9 bases at J, leaving 17 bases unmatched. Germline V gene data show CDR1 as MDHEN and CDR2 as SYDVKM. As DNA, the CDR3 is TGTGCCAGCAGTTTAGCGGGACAGGGGGCCGGGTTCAGCAATTCGCCCCAGCATTTT. Amino acids: CASSLAGQGAGFSNSPQHF.

The rearrangement uses TRBV11-2 and TRBJ1-5; TRBD1 matches at 10 bases. Germline V gives CDR1 SGHAT, CDR2 FQNNGV. The CDR3 contains 17 residues. Losses at the gene ends were 0 bases for V and 6 bases for J; bases not matched to a gene: 8. DNA for the CDR3: TGTGCCAGCAGCTTAGACTCAAGACAGGGGGCTAGTCAGCCCCAGCATTTT. Translating gives CASSLDSRQGASQPQHF.

The V gene is TRBV9, the J gene TRBJ1-1, with TRBD1 as a possible D gene (6 bases). The CDR3 consists of 16 residues. The germline V gene has CDR1 SGDLS and CDR2 YYNGEE. V was shortened by 3 bases and J by 6 bases, with 21 bases between the two germline ends. The CDR3 DNA follows: TGTGCCAGCAGCGGAAGAACGCAGGGGAATGGGTCTGAAGCTTTCTTT. It specifies CASSGRTQGNGSEAFF.

The CDR3 sequence is CASSRLAKPSGFKGREAQYF. In DNA, the CDR3 is TGCGCCAGCAGCCGCCTAGCGAAGCCTAGCGGGTTTAAGGGGCGGGAGGCCCAGTACTTC. The V gene is TRBV4-3, the J gene TRBJ2-5; 8 bases are a match to TRBD2. Trimming removed 4 bases from V and 9 bases from J; junction bases left unmatched: 28. The germline V gene has CDR1 LGHNA and CDR2 YSLEER. This CDR3 has 20 residues.

The genes are TRBV7-8 and TRBJ1-2; D unclear. V gave up 6 bases and J gave up 7 bases, with 18 bases separating them. There are 14 residues in the CDR3. The germline V gene has CDR1 SGHVS and CDR2 FQNEAQ. CDR3 loop: CASRPTIQTPGYTF. CDR3 DNA sequence: TGTGCCAGCAGACCCACAATCCAGACTCCTGGCTACACCTTC.

The rearrangement joins TRBV28 to TRBJ2-3; possibly TRBD2 for D (6 bases). The V end was cut by 6 bases, the J end by 4 bases, with 11 bases between. CDR3 length: 13 residues. Germline V gene sequence: CDR1 MDHEN, CDR2 SYDVKM. In DNA form, the CDR3 reads TGTGCCAGCAGATTGGGGGGAGCAGATACGCAGTATTTT. This encodes CASRLGGADTQYF.

This chain connects TRBV27 to TRBJ2-1, with 10 bases aligning to TRBD1. Germline CDR1 is MNHEY and CDR2 is SMNVEV (reference sequence). J gave up 4 bases and V 3 bases, and 3 bases lay outside the gene matches. CDR3 length: 15 amino acids. CDR3 amino acids: CASSFGTGVYNEQFF. The CDR3 bases are TGTGCCAGCAGTTTCGGGACAGGGGTATACAATGAGCAGTTCTTC.

CDR3 residues: CASSPWTVNIQYF. Written as DNA, the CDR3 is TGTGCCAGCAGCCCATGGACAGTAAACATTCAGTACTTC. The chain couples TRBV5-8 to TRBJ2-4; D is perhaps TRBD1 (6 bases). There are 13 residues in the CDR3. V was cut by 4 bases and J by 6 bases, with 11 bases left in between. Per the germline V gene, CDR1 is SGHTS and CDR2 is YDEGEE.

V gene TRBV6-4 combines with J gene TRBJ1-5; weak D call: TRBD1 (6 bases). This CDR3 has 16 residues. Per germline, CDR1 MRHNA and CDR2 SNTAGT. Trimming stripped 3 bases from V and 2 bases from J, with 14 bases between. CDR3 residues: CASSEVGGAGNQPQHF. The DNA of the CDR3 is TGTGCCAGCAGTGAAGTTGGGGGGGCCGGCAATCAGCCCCAGCATTTT.

The chain employs TRBV7-8 and TRBJ2-7, with D perhaps matching TRBD2 (6 bases). V was pared by 7 bases and J by 3 bases, with 16 bases between. Germline V lookup: CDR1 SGHVS, CDR2 FQNEAQ. The CDR3 runs 14 residues. The chain's CDR3 is CASTVGGGGYEQYF. CDR3 DNA: TGTGCCAGCACCGTCGGGGGAGGTGGCTACGAGCAGTACTTC.